One sample yielded the 5 T cell receptor beta chains listed below, sequenced in a study of cytomegalovirus exposure and HLA in healthy donors. Both 60 Vbeta primers and 13 Jbeta primers went into the PCR. Sequencing was performed with immunoSEQ multiplex PCR; in TCRdb, only in-frame clones are kept and a portion is missing. The sample includes over 50,000 clones, 70% to 85% of them seen just once. The source material was PBMCs. Every receptor here comes from a man aged 40-49 years in good health and CMV-seronegative.

This clone was seen just once. V usage is TRBV14 and J usage is TRBJ2-7, with D uncertain. The CDR3 is 14 amino acids. Per the germline V gene, CDR1 is SGHDN and CDR2 is FVKESK. V lost 4 bases and J 9 bases, leaving 19 bases between the germline ends. The chain's CDR3 is CASSPNLGRSVQYF. Here the CDR3 DNA reads TGTGCCAGCAGCCCCAACCTGGGCCGGTCCGTGCAGTACTTC.

Only one count was recorded for this clone. The chain has TRBV29-1 and TRBJ2-1; maybe TRBD2 (6 bases). This CDR3 is built from 14 residues. Germline V gene data show CDR1 as SQVTM and CDR2 as ANQGSEA. Trimming left V 7 bases short and J 2 bases short, with 15 bases between. Written as DNA, the CDR3 is TGCAGCGCCGTCGTCGGGGGTCCCTACAATGAGCAGTTCTTC. Translation: CSAVVGGPYNEQFF.

Comments on this clone: A read error may account for a junction end that differs from germline. The genes are TRBV9 and TRBJ1-5; the match to TRBD1 covers 9 bases. The CDR3 covers 14 residues. Germline V gives CDR1 SGDLS, CDR2 YYNGEE. CDR3 amino acids: CASSEGQGDQPRHF. The CDR3 nucleotides are TGTGCCAGCAGCGAGGGACAGGGCGATCAGCCCCGGCATTTT. Full variable domain (remainder filled in from reference TRBV9 and TRBJ1-5): DSGVTQTPKHLITATGQRVTLRCSPRSGDLSVYWYQQSLDQGLQFLIQYYNGEERAKGNILERFSAQQFPDLHSELNLSSLELGDSALYFCASSEGQGDQPRHFGDGTRLSIL.

The chain employs TRBV11-3 and TRBJ2-7; D might be TRBD1 (7 bases). Germline V lookup: CDR1 SGHNT, CDR2 YENEEA. The CDR3 has 12 amino acids. Trimming removed 6 bases from V and 4 bases from J, with 10 bases in between. CDR3 sequence (DNA): TGTGCCAGCAGTCCAGGGGGGTACGAGCAGTACTTC. It specifies CASSPGGYEQYF.

The rearrangement uses TRBV4-1 and TRBJ1-2; TRBD1 agrees at 7 bases. This CDR3 is 15 amino acids long. The trim removed 4 bases at V and 0 bases at J, leaving 5 bases unmatched. Germline CDR1 is MGHRA and CDR2 is YSYEKL. The CDR3 nucleotides read TGCGCCAGCAGCCCAGGGACAGTACCTAACTATGGCTACACCTTC. Protein product: CASSPGTVPNYGYTF.